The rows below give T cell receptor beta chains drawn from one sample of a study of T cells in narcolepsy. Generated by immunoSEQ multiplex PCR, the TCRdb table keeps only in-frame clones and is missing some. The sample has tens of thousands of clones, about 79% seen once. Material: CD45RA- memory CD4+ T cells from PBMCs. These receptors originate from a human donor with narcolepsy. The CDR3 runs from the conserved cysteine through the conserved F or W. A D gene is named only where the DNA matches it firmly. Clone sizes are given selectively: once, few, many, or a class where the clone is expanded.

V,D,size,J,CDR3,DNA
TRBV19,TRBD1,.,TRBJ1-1,CSSAADRVHTEAFF,TGTTCATCCGCGGCGGACAGGGTTCACACTGAAGCTTTCTTT
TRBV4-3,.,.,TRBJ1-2,CASSQDRTNYGYTF,TGCGCCAGCAGCCAAGATAGGACCAACTATGGCTACACCTTC
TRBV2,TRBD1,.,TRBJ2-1,CASREETGKNEQFF,TGTGCCAGCAGGGAGGAGACAGGGAAGAATGAGCAGTTCTTC
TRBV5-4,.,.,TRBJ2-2,CASSFGDSGELFF,TGTGCCAGCAGCTTCGGAGATTCCGGGGAGCTGTTTTTT
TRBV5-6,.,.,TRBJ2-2,CASSLFGGGLSGELFF,TGTGCCAGCAGCTTGTTTGGAGGGGGTCTCTCCGGGGAGCTGTTTTTT
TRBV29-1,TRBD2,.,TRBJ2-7,CSVGASGGAQQYF,TGCAGCGTTGGTGCTAGCGGGGGGGCCCAGCAGTACTTC
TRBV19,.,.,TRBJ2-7,CASSAKYEQYF,TGTGCCAGTAGCGCCAAGTACGAGCAGTACTTC
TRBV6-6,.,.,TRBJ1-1,CASSNSDRPMNTEAFF,TGTGCCAGCAGCAACTCCGACAGACCAATGAACACTGAAGCTTTCTTT
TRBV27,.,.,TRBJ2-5,CASSSPFRGPKETQYF,TGTGCCAGCAGTTCGCCTTTCAGGGGCCCAAAAGAGACCCAGTACTTC
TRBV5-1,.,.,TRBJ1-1,CASSLDTPSATEAFF,TGCGCCAGCAGCTTGGACACGCCCTCCGCCACTGAAGCTTTCTTT
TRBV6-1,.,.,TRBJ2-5,CASSEAGYGQETQYF,TGTGCCAGCAGTGAAGCGGGGTACGGACAAGAGACCCAGTACTTC
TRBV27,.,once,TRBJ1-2,CASSPAGTTNYGYTF,TGTGCCAGCAGTCCAGCCGGGACAACAAACTATGGCTACACCTTC
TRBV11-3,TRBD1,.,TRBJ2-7,CASSVDRTAYEQYF,TGTGCCAGCAGCGTGGACAGGACTGCCTACGAGCAGTACTTC
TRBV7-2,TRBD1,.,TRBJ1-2,CASSPFNRGTGYTF,TGTGCCAGCAGCCCCTTTAACAGGGGGACTGGCTACACCTTC
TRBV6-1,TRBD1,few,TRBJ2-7,CASSEDGQGVGQYF,TGTGCCAGCAGTGAAGACGGACAGGGCGTGGGGCAGTACTTC
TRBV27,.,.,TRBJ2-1,CASSLFRGISYNEQFF,TGTGCCAGCAGCCTATTCCGGGGGATCTCCTACAATGAGCAGTTCTTC
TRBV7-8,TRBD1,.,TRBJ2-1,CASSTGQGLDEQFF,TGTGCCAGCAGCACGGGACAGGGACTGGATGAGCAGTTCTTC
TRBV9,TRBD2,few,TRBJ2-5,CASSVGRTSGGQETQYF,TGTGCCAGCAGCGTAGGGAGGACTAGCGGGGGCCAAGAGACCCAGTACTTC
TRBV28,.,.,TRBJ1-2,CASSLQGGYTF,TGTGCCAGCAGTTTGCAGGGAGGCTACACCTTC
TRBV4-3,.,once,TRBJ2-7,CASSQDTAGAEQYF,TGCGCCAGCAGCCAAGATACGGCAGGGGCCGAGCAGTACTTC
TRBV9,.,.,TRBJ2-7,CASSFQENEQYF,TGTGCCAGCAGCTTCCAGGAGAACGAGCAGTACTTC
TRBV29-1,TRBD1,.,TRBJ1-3,CSVDGTGGNTIYF,TGCAGCGTTGATGGGACAGGGGGAAACACCATATATTTT
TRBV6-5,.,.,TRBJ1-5,CASRIDSSNQPQHF,TGTGCCAGCAGAATCGACAGTAGCAATCAGCCCCAGCATTTT
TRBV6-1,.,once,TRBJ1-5,CASSEGIQGNQPQHF,TGTGCCAGCAGTGAAGGAATCCAGGGGAATCAGCCCCAGCATTTT
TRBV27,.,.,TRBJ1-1,CASSLGGWDTEAFF,TGTGCCAGCAGTTTAGGGGGCTGGGACACTGAAGCTTTCTTT
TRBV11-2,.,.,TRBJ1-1,CASSFVRWGTEAFF,TGTGCCAGCAGCTTTGTAAGGTGGGGCACTGAAGCTTTCTTT
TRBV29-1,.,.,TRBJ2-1,CSVPLQGSYEQFF,TGCAGCGTTCCGCTACAGGGATCCTATGAGCAGTTCTTC
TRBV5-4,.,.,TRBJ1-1,CASSLGQTRNTEAFF,TGTGCCAGCAGCCTCGGACAGACTCGAAACACTGAAGCTTTCTTT
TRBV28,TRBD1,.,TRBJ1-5,CASTKGAPNQPQHF,TGTGCCAGCACAAAGGGGGCTCCCAATCAGCCCCAGCATTTT
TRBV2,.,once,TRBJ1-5,CASSDRVVNQPQHF,TGTGCCAGCAGTGACCGGGTAGTCAATCAGCCCCAGCATTTT
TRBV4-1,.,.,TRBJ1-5,CASSQVAGFNQPQHF,TGCGCCAGCAGCCAGGTAGCGGGGTTCAATCAGCCCCAGCATTTT
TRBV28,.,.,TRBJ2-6,CASRPLGGANVLTF,TGTGCCAGCAGACCTCTGGGTGGGGCCAACGTCCTGACTTTC
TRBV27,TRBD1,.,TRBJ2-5,CASSAAWDSQETQYF,TGTGCCAGCAGTGCAGCTTGGGACAGCCAAGAGACCCAGTACTTC
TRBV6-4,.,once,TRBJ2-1,CASSAREFYEQFF,TGTGCCAGCAGTGCCCGGGAGTTCTATGAGCAGTTCTTC
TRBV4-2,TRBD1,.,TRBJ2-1,CASSQWTGRNEQFF,TGTGCCAGCAGCCAATGGACAGGGAGGAATGAGCAGTTCTTC
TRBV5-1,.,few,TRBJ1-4,CASSGLQGSNEKLFF,TGCGCCAGCAGCGGGTTACAGGGCTCTAATGAAAAACTGTTTTTT
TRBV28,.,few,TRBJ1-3,CASTTPGPNSGNTIYF,TGTGCCAGCACCACCCCGGGACCTAACTCTGGAAACACCATATATTTT
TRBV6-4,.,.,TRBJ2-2,CASRQAINTGELFF,TGTGCCAGCCGACAGGCCATTAACACCGGGGAGCTGTTTTTT
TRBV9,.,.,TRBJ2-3,CASSPWTGSTDTQYF,TGTGCCAGCAGCCCTTGGACGGGAAGCACAGATACGCAGTATTTT
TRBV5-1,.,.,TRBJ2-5,CASSLGVVVGETQYF,TGCGCCAGCAGCTTGGGTGTGGTTGTAGGAGAGACCCAGTACTTC
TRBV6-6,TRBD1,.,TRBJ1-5,CASRLGTGNQPQHF,TGTGCCAGCAGACTTGGGACAGGCAATCAGCCCCAGCATTTT